This T cell receptor beta chain originates from a study of blood T cell repertoires in COVID-19. V was shortened by 5 bases and J by 7 bases, with 18 bases between the two germline ends. The CDR3 runs 15 residues. Germline loops: CDR1 SGHTA, CDR2 FQGTGA. Data came from immunoSEQ multiplex PCR; TCRdb stores just in-frame clones and leaves some out. Seen here are roughly 200,000 clones, around 90% observed once, and the top ten hold about 22%. The sequence was obtained from a man aged 55-75 years with active or convalescent COVID-19. Source material: peripheral blood. The rearrangement links TRBV7-3 to TRBJ2-1; D perhaps matches TRBD1 (6 bases). This CDR3 reads CASSPGVGWRNEQFF. The CDR3 DNA follows: TGTGCCAGCAGCCCAGGGGTAGGGTGGAGGAATGAGCAGTTCTTC.